The 32 T cell receptor beta chains reported below all come from one sample, sequenced in a study of T cell responses to AZD1222 COVID-19 vaccine. TCRdb's copy holds only in-frame clones and misses some; the assay was immunoSEQ multiplex PCR. Here the sample spans over 150,000 clones, roughly 90% being singletons. The sequenced sample was peripheral blood, obtained on day 0 of AZD1222 vaccination. The origin of the receptors is an adult in good health.

This clone has a single count. V and J are TRBV28 and TRBJ1-2, with TRBD1 matching 7 bases. In germline, CDR1 is MDHEN, CDR2 SYDVKM. V lost 6 bases, J lost 4 bases, and 8 bases stayed unmatched. This CDR3 contains 14 residues. As DNA, the CDR3 is TGTGCCAGCAGCCCTTTTAGGGACAGCTATGGCTACACCTTC. Translated: CASSPFRDSYGYTF.

A note on this clone: Other DNA sequences in the sample encode the same CDR3. The chain couples TRBV13 to TRBJ1-6; possibly TRBD1 for D (6 bases). In germline, CDR1 is PRHDT, CDR2 FYEKMQ (reference sequence). The CDR3 covers 14 residues. The V gene lost 0 bases and the J gene lost 7 bases, with 7 bases spanning the gap. The chain's CDR3 is CASSLGQGNSPLHF. The CDR3 bases are TGTGCCAGCAGCTTAGGACAGGGCAATTCACCCCTCCACTTT.

V usage is TRBV12-3 or TRBV12-4 and J usage is TRBJ1-5, with D unresolved. The ends were cut back, 7 bases at V and 9 bases at J, with 13 bases in the middle. The CDR3 runs 12 residues. CDR3 sequence: CASTTQRGPQHF. CDR3 nucleotide sequence: TGTGCCAGCACCACTCAACGGGGGCCCCAGCATTTT.

The chain combines TRBV11-2 with TRBJ1-6; TRBD1 might be the D (5 bases). Deletions cut 5 bases from V and 3 bases from J, with 14 bases between. The germline V gene encodes CDR1 SGHAT and CDR2 FQNNGV. This CDR3 is 16 amino acids long. CDR3: CASSPRRGSYNSPLHF. CDR3 nucleotides: TGTGCCAGCAGCCCAAGACGGGGCAGCTATAATTCACCCCTCCACTTT.

This chain uses TRBV4-1 with TRBJ1-1; D possibly corresponds to TRBD1 (5 bases). The germline V gene encodes CDR1 MGHRA and CDR2 YSYEKL. V lost 5 bases to trimming and J lost 5 bases, with 18 bases between them. The CDR3 length is 15 residues. The CDR3 nucleotides are TGCGCCAGCAGCTCCGGGTCTCAGGAGGGGACTGAAGCTTTCTTT. This sequence encodes CASSSGSQEGTEAFF.

V is TRBV6-1 and J is TRBJ1-2, with unresolved D. V lost 0 bases and J 6 bases, leaving 8 bases between the germline ends. CDR3 length: 13 residues. CDR1 MNHNS and CDR2 SASEGT come from the germline V gene. CDR3 bases: TGTGCCAGCAGTGAAGCCTATGAACATGGCTACACCTTC. Its protein is CASSEAYEHGYTF.

The rearrangement uses TRBV5-8 and TRBJ1-5; D is ambiguous. V shed 0 bases and J shed 5 bases, with 3 bases lying between them. The CDR3 has 12 amino acids. From germline, CDR1 is SGHTS and CDR2 YDEGEE. Here the CDR3 reads CASSLVDQPQHF. The CDR3 DNA reads TGTGCCAGCAGCTTGGTTGATCAGCCCCAGCATTTT. The complete variable domain, with remaining parts taken from reference TRBV5-8 and TRBJ1-5, reads EAGVTQSPTHLIKTRGQQATLRCSPISGHTSVYWYQQALGLGLQFLLWYDEGEERNRGNFPPRFSGRQFPNYSSELNVNALELEDSALYLCASSLVDQPQHFGDGTRLSIL.

The chain employs TRBV5-4 and TRBJ1-2, with 7 bases lining up with TRBD1. V trimming: 0 bases; J trimming: 3 bases; junction bases outside the gene matches: 5. The CDR3 loop spans 15 amino acids. CDR1 and CDR2 from the germline V gene are SGHNT and YYREEE (reference sequence). The CDR3 protein is CASSLDDRAYYGYTF. For the CDR3, the DNA is TGTGCCAGCAGCTTGGACGACAGGGCTTACTATGGCTACACCTTC.

The V call is TRBV28, the J call TRBJ1-4; TRBD1 might be the D (5 bases). CDR1 is MDHEN and CDR2 is SYDVKM in the germline V gene. This CDR3 has 13 amino acids. Trimming stripped 10 bases from V and 5 bases from J, with 14 bases between. This CDR3 reads CAIGGGGNEKLFF. Here the CDR3 DNA reads TGTGCCATTGGGGGGGGAGGCAATGAAAAACTGTTTTTT.

In DNA, the CDR3 is TGTGCCAGCAACAGGGACGGTGGCTCCTACGAGCAGTACTTC. Its translation is CASNRDGGSYEQYF. This chain connects TRBV6-5 to TRBJ2-7; possible D gene TRBD1, 6 bases. V lost 7 bases to trimming and J lost 0 bases, with 13 bases between them. This CDR3 has 14 residues. Looked up from germline, CDR1 is MNHEY and CDR2 is SVGAGI.

The chain employs TRBV6-4 and TRBJ1-1, with 9 nucleotides matching TRBD1. Germline lookup yields CDR1 MRHNA and CDR2 SNTAGT. V gave up 7 bases and J gave up 1 base; unmatched junction bases: 1. There are 13 residues in the CDR3. The CDR3 DNA is TGTGCCAGCAAGGGACAGGGGAACACTGAAGCTTTCTTT. Protein product: CASKGQGNTEAFF.

The rearrangement uses TRBV28 and TRBJ1-2, with 8 bases matching TRBD1. This CDR3 comprises 16 residues. Germline V lookup: CDR1 MDHEN, CDR2 SYDVKM. Germline trimming cut 1 base from V and 8 bases from J; bases unmatched to any gene: 12. Here the CDR3 DNA reads TGTGCCAGCAGTTTATCTAACAAAGGACAGGGAGGAGGCTACACCTTC. Translated: CASSLSNKGQGGGYTF.

The chain links TRBV6-4 to TRBJ2-1, with D perhaps matching TRBD1 (5 bases). Germline CDR1 reads MRHNA; CDR2 reads SNTAGT. The CDR3 consists of 13 residues. Trimming pared 2 bases from V and 5 bases from J, leaving 7 bases between. CDR3 sequence (DNA): TGTGCCAGCAGTGACGGGGCAAACAATGAGCAGTTCTTC. This translates into CASSDGANNEQFF.

This chain's CDR3 is CASSRTSGGVAADTQYF. CDR3 sequence (DNA): TGTGCCAGCAGCCGAACTAGCGGGGGGGTCGCCGCAGATACGCAGTATTTT. The chain joins TRBV3-1 (or the pseudogene TRBV3-2) to TRBJ2-3; 13 bases are shared with TRBD2. The CDR3 is 17 amino acids. V lost 4 bases to trimming and J lost 4 bases; unmatched junction nucleotides: 8. Germline V gives CDR1 LGHDT, CDR2 YNNKEL (reference sequence).

The rearrangement links TRBV15 to TRBJ1-2; D perhaps matches TRBD1 (5 bases). Trimming removed 2 bases from V and 8 bases from J, with 15 bases in between. Germline-derived CDR1 and CDR2 are LNHNV and YYDKDF (reference sequence). This CDR3 is built from 14 residues. Here the CDR3 reads CATSRRDGPEGYTF. CDR3 nucleotide sequence: TGTGCCACCAGCAGACGGGACGGCCCGGAGGGCTACACCTTC.

This clone was found once. V usage is TRBV9 and J usage is TRBJ2-2; either TRBD1 or TRBD2 may fit D (5 bases each). The CDR3 loop spans 15 amino acids. The germline V gene encodes CDR1 SGDLS and CDR2 YYNGEE. V dropped 0 bases and J dropped 0 bases, with 6 bases sitting between them. The CDR3 nucleotides are TGTGCCAGCAGCGTAGTGGGGGCGAACACCGGGGAGCTGTTTTTT. This sequence encodes CASSVVGANTGELFF. Full variable domain (rest looked up from reference TRBV9 and TRBJ2-2): DSGVTQTPKHLITATGQRVTLRCSPRSGDLSVYWYQQSLDQGLQFLIQYYNGEERAKGNILERFSAQQFPDLHSELNLSSLELGDSALYFCASSVVGANTGELFFGEGSRLTVL.

This chain links TRBV18 with TRBJ2-2; tentative D call: TRBD2 (5 bases). Trimming took off 3 bases at V and 5 bases at J, with 13 bases between the two ends. CDR3 length: 15 amino acids. The germline gives CDR1 KGHSH, CDR2 LQKENI. The CDR3 DNA reads as TGTGCCAGCTCACCTCCGGGATCCGGGACCGGGGAGCTGTTTTTT. Its protein is CASSPPGSGTGELFF.

The genes are TRBV4-3 and TRBJ2-1, with 8 nucleotides matching TRBD1. The V gene end was trimmed by 3 bases and the J gene end by 0 bases; junction bases not matched to a gene: 1. Germline CDR1 is LGHNA and CDR2 is YSLEER. The CDR3 is 15 residues long. CDR3 nucleotides: TGCGCCAGCAGCCAGGGGACAGGCTCCTACAATGAGCAGTTCTTC. It is translated as CASSQGTGSYNEQFF.

The chain couples TRBV11-3 to TRBJ2-5; D is perhaps TRBD1 (5 bases). Looked up from germline, CDR1 is SGHNT and CDR2 is YENEEA. CDR3 size: 14 residues. The germline V and J ends were trimmed by 3 bases and 2 bases, with 10 bases remaining between them. The CDR3 protein is CASSFGGAQETQYF. CDR3 nucleotides: TGTGCCAGCAGCTTTGGTGGGGCTCAAGAGACCCAGTACTTC. Using reference TRBV11-3 and TRBJ2-5 for the parts outside the CDR3, the full variable domain is EAGVVQSPRYKIIEKKQPVAFWCNPISGHNTLYWYLQNLGQGPELLIRYENEEAVDDSQLPKDRFSAERLKGVDSTLKIQPAELGDSAVYLCASSFGGAQETQYFGPGTRLLVL.

This clone was counted only a few times. The chain uses TRBV6-5 and TRBJ1-5, with D possibly matching TRBD1 (6 bases). This CDR3 contains 15 residues. From germline, CDR1 is MNHEY and CDR2 SVGAGI. V was cut by 6 bases and J by 1 base, with 13 bases left in between. The CDR3 here is CASRGQRSSNQPQHF. The DNA of the CDR3 is TGTGCCAGCAGAGGACAGCGGTCGAGCAATCAGCCCCAGCATTTT.

The chain employs TRBV6-1 and TRBJ2-4, with D uncertain. Between the trimmed V and J ends, which lost 3 bases and 2 bases, there was a span of 17 bases. The CDR3 runs 17 residues. Germline assignment: CDR1 MNHNS and CDR2 SASEGT. The CDR3 sequence is CASSDQRDTATKNIQYF. For the CDR3, the DNA is TGTGCCAGCAGTGACCAGCGAGACACTGCGACCAAAAACATTCAGTACTTC.

V gene TRBV19 combines with J gene TRBJ2-4, with D possibly matching TRBD2 (5 bases). Trimming left V 3 bases short and J 0 bases short, with 9 bases between. CDR1 and CDR2 (germline): LNHDA, SQIVND (reference sequence). CDR3 length: 15 residues. CDR3 bases: TGTGCCAGTAGTATGCCCGGACTAGCCAAAAACATTCAGTACTTC. It yields the protein CASSMPGLAKNIQYF.

This clone is a singleton in its sample. The rearrangement joins TRBV5-6 to TRBJ1-6; D not certain. The CDR3 has 17 residues. Germline assignment: CDR1 SGHDT and CDR2 YYEEEE. The V end lost 4 bases, the J end lost 0 bases, and 14 bases lay between the germline ends. In DNA, the CDR3 is TGTGCCAGCAGCGGCGGTGTAGGCAGCTCCTATAATTCACCCCTCCACTTT. This codes for CASSGGVGSSYNSPLHF.

Written as DNA, the CDR3 is TGTGCCACCAGTGATGCCGGGTCCCAGAGCTATGGCTACACCTTC. Its protein is CATSDAGSQSYGYTF. This chain links TRBV24-1 with TRBJ1-2; D not certain. The V end lost 3 bases, the J end lost 4 bases, and 14 bases lay between the germline ends. From germline, CDR1 is KGHDR and CDR2 SFDVKD. The CDR3 runs 15 residues.

The V call is TRBV30, the J call TRBJ2-7; TRBD2 matches at 7 bases. The CDR3 is 13 amino acids. Germline CDR1 reads GTSNPN; CDR2 reads SVGIG (reference sequence). Germline trimming cut 3 bases from V and 7 bases from J; bases unmatched to any gene: 9. CDR3 region: CAWRHRLAREQYF. The CDR3 nucleotides read TGTGCCTGGAGGCACCGACTAGCTCGGGAGCAGTACTTC.

This clone was found once. The rearrangement joins TRBV21-1 to TRBJ1-2. TRBV21-1 is listed as a pseudogene. The CDR3 is 12 amino acids. The CDR3 DNA is TGTGCCAGCAGCTTGGACTCCCTAGGGTACACCTTC. It yields the protein CASSLDSLGYTF.

V usage is TRBV6-1 and J usage is TRBJ1-6, with 7 bases that match TRBD1. Germline assignment: CDR1 MNHNS and CDR2 SASEGT. This CDR3 comprises 18 residues. V lost 4 bases and J lost 2; bases outside the gene matches: 11. The CDR3 loop is CASSASLQGSAYNSPLHF. The CDR3 DNA follows: TGTGCCAGCAGTGCTTCATTACAGGGGTCGGCCTATAATTCACCCCTCCACTTT.

This rearrangement joins TRBV5-1 to TRBJ1-2; D is unresolved. Between the trimmed V and J ends, which lost 5 bases and 0 bases, there was a span of 11 bases. The CDR3 has 14 amino acids. Germline CDR1 reads SGHRS; CDR2 reads YFSETQ. CDR3 in DNA: TGCGCCAGCAGGGGGAACGAAGCTAACTATGGCTACACCTTC. It specifies CASRGNEANYGYTF.

This chain links TRBV4-3 with TRBJ2-2; 9 bases are shared with TRBD2. The CDR3 consists of 16 residues. Germline V gives CDR1 LGHNA, CDR2 YSLEER. J lost 5 bases, V lost 3 bases, and 7 bases had no gene match. CDR3 nucleotide sequence: TGCGCCAGCAGCCAGTTAGCGGGGGCCGGGACCGGGGAGCTGTTTTTT. Translation gives CASSQLAGAGTGELFF.

This clone came up once. This chain connects TRBV14 to TRBJ1-1; unclear D gene. The germline V gene has CDR1 SGHDN and CDR2 FVKESK. The germline V and J ends were trimmed by 0 bases and 0 bases, with 17 bases remaining between them. The CDR3 length is 18 residues. Here the CDR3 DNA reads TGTGCCAGCAGCCAAGAACCTCCGGTCCACGATATGAACACTGAAGCTTTCTTT. Translated: CASSQEPPVHDMNTEAFF.

The V gene is TRBV6-5, the J gene TRBJ2-1; perhaps TRBD2 as D (5 bases). Germline V gene lookup returns CDR1 MNHEY and CDR2 SVGAGI. Trimming shortened V by 2 bases and J by 9 bases, and 11 bases separated the two germline ends. The CDR3 totals 13 residues. The CDR3 coding sequence is TGTGCCAGCAGTTACCTTAGGAGGAGTGAGCAGTTCTTC. It specifies CASSYLRRSEQFF.

The chain couples TRBV9 to TRBJ2-5; 12 bases are a match to TRBD1. Per the germline V gene, CDR1 is SGDLS and CDR2 is YYNGEE. This CDR3 spans 21 amino acids. V lost 5 bases and J lost 3; bases outside the gene matches: 23. CDR3 sequence (DNA): TGTGCCAGCAGTGGTAGTCCGGGGACGGGGACAGGGGGCGCAAGGAAAGAGACCCAGTACTTC. Its translation: CASSGSPGTGTGGARKETQYF.